Shown below are 15 T cell receptor beta chains from a single sample sequenced in a study of response to subunit inactivated influenza vaccine. From the RT-PCR reads, TCRdb called clonotypes with MiXCR, one entry per CDR3 protein. The profile shows around 520,000 distinct CDR3 sequences, approximately 10% of them singletons. The sequencing here drew on PBMCs from blood, taken on the day of vaccination. The receptor set was obtained from a man aged 50-59 years who received an inactivated influenza vaccine.

This clonotype was seen only once. A read error may produce the germline difference seen at one junction end. This chain connects TRBV5-1 to TRBJ2-3, with D hard to call. The CDR3 is 15 amino acids. CDR1 and CDR2 from the germline V gene are SGHRS and YFSETQ. DNA for the CDR3: TGCGCCAGCAGCTTGGGTGGAATTAGCACAGAGACGCAGTATTTT. Translation gives CASSLGGISTETQYF.

In its sample, this clonotype was seen a few times. The chain is built from TRBV28 and TRBJ1-2, with TRBD1 identical over 7 bases. J gave up 4 bases and V 6 bases, and 5 bases lay outside the gene matches. The germline gives CDR1 MDHEN, CDR2 SYDVKM. This CDR3 comprises 13 residues. CDR3: CASRPGQSYGYTF. As DNA, the CDR3 is TGTGCCAGCAGGCCGGGACAGAGCTATGGCTACACCTTC.

This clonotype was counted between two and nine times. V usage is TRBV6-2 or TRBV6-3 and J usage is TRBJ2-4; 11 bases are a match to TRBD1. CDR3 length: 17 amino acids. Germline V gives CDR1 MNHEY, CDR2 SVGEGT. V shed 2 bases, J shed 7 bases, and the junction held 10 bases outside the gene matches. CDR3 sequence (DNA): TGTGCCAGCAGTTACGCCGGGACAGGGGGGTTTCGGAACATTCAGTACTTC. As protein: CASSYAGTGGFRNIQYF.

This clonotype was seen a few times. Here the CDR3 DNA reads TGTGCCAGCAGCCGACAGTGGAGCACAGATACGCAGTATTTT. It codes for CASSRQWSTDTQYF. V is TRBV7-9 and J is TRBJ2-3, with D possibly matching TRBD1 (5 bases). The V end lost 5 bases, the J end lost 0 bases, and 9 bases lay between the germline ends. Germline V gene lookup returns CDR1 SEHNR and CDR2 FQNEAQ (reference sequence). The CDR3 is made up of 14 amino acids.

In its sample, this clonotype was seen a few times. The J gene is TRBJ2-7, the V gene TRBV28; D is perhaps TRBD1 (5 bases). The CDR3 runs to 15 residues. The germline gives CDR1 MDHEN, CDR2 SYDVKM. Trimming removed 7 bases from V and 7 bases from J, with 23 bases in between. The CDR3 nucleotides read TGTGCCAGCATCCCAGGGTTTAGGAATCGGCGGGAGCAGTACTTC. The encoded protein is CASIPGFRNRREQYF.

This chain links TRBV12-3 or TRBV12-4 with TRBJ2-5, with a weak D call TRBD1 (6 bases). This CDR3 is built from 13 residues. Trimming took 5 bases from V and 2 from J, leaving 9 bases between them. The DNA for the CDR3 is TGTGCCAGCAGTGACAGGATGCAAGAGACCCAGTACTTC. It yields the protein CASSDRMQETQYF.

This clonotype was found a few times. The J gene is TRBJ1-1, the V gene TRBV29-1; D is ambiguous. There are 11 residues in the CDR3. The germline V and J ends were trimmed by 6 bases and 1 base, with 6 bases remaining between them. Germline V gene sequence: CDR1 SQVTM, CDR2 ANQGSEA. The DNA of the CDR3 is TGCAGCGTAGTGGCGAACACTGAAGCTTTCTTT. Its protein is CSVVANTEAFF.

This clonotype has at least ten counts. The rearrangement uses TRBV5-1 and TRBJ2-1, with 10 bases identical to TRBD2. The germline V gene encodes CDR1 SGHRS and CDR2 YFSETQ. The CDR3 spans 18 residues. V lost 4 bases and J lost 2; bases outside the gene matches: 12. CDR3 region: CASSKTGTSVRTYNEQFF. The DNA of the CDR3 is TGCGCCAGCAGCAAAACCGGGACTAGCGTAAGAACCTACAATGAGCAGTTCTTC.

The chain couples TRBV29-1 to TRBJ2-5, with unresolved D. The CDR3 is made up of 13 amino acids. Trimming removed 2 bases at V and 5 bases at J, with 12 bases between. Per germline, CDR1 SQVTM and CDR2 ANQGSEA. For the CDR3, the DNA is TGCAGCGTTGAAACGAGGATGTGGGAGACCCAGTACTTC. As protein: CSVETRMWETQYF. The entire variable domain, with the rest obtained from reference TRBV29-1 and TRBJ2-5, is as follows: SAVISQKPSRDICQRGTSLTIQCQVDSQVTMMFWYRQQPGQSLTLIATANQGSEATYESGFVIDKFPISRPNLTFSTLTVSNMSPEDSSIYLCSVETRMWETQYFGPGTRLLVL.

A few counts support this clonotype. The J gene is TRBJ2-7, the V gene TRBV15; D unresolved. The CDR3 contains 15 residues. Trimming shortened V by 0 bases and J by 1 base, and 10 bases separated the two germline ends. Germline assignment: CDR1 LNHNV and CDR2 YYDKDF (reference sequence). The CDR3 spells CATSRDWKPSYEQYF. Here the CDR3 DNA reads TGTGCCACCAGCAGAGATTGGAAGCCTTCCTACGAGCAGTACTTC.

This clonotype was recorded many times. The genes are TRBV5-1 and TRBJ2-3; D possibly matches TRBD1 or TRBD2 (5 bases each). V was pared by 2 bases and J by 7 bases, with 17 bases between. Germline V gene lookup returns CDR1 SGHRS and CDR2 YFSETQ. This CDR3 is 15 amino acids long. CDR3 in DNA: TGCGCCAGCAGCTTAAGTGGGACCGATAGGAATACGCAGTATTTT. Encoded protein: CASSLSGTDRNTQYF.

This rearrangement joins TRBV20-1 to TRBJ1-4, with D unclear. The CDR3 length is 11 residues. Per the germline V gene, CDR1 is DFQATT and CDR2 is SNEGSKA (reference sequence). Trimming removed 4 bases at V and 10 bases at J, with 10 bases between. DNA of the CDR3: TGCAGTGCTAAACTGGATGGAAAACTGTTTTTT. This sequence encodes CSAKLDGKLFF.

The J gene is TRBJ2-3, the V gene TRBV24-1; 8 positions match TRBD2. Germline V gives CDR1 KGHDR, CDR2 SFDVKD. The V and J ends lost 4 bases and 7 bases, in that order; junction bases with no gene match: 9. This CDR3 contains 15 residues. The CDR3, as DNA: TGTGCCACCAGTGAGATAGCGGGATCAGGAAATACGCAGTATTTT. This translates into CATSEIAGSGNTQYF.

This clonotype was detected only a few times. This chain connects TRBV6-2 or TRBV6-3 to TRBJ1-2; TRBD1 aligns across 8 bases. CDR1 and CDR2 from the germline V gene are MNHEY and SVGEGT. V was clipped by 4 bases and J by 3 bases; unmatched bases: 4. The length of the CDR3 is 14 residues. This CDR3 reads CASSSTGGHYGYTF. Here the CDR3 DNA reads TGTGCCAGCAGTTCTACAGGGGGACACTATGGCTACACCTTC.

The chain is built from TRBV6-5 and TRBJ2-5, with unresolved D. CDR3 length equals 16 residues. CDR1 and CDR2 (germline): MNHEY, SVGAGI. V lost 0 bases and J lost 2, with 13 bases in between. The CDR3 loop reads CASSYSWRNFQETQYF. The CDR3 DNA sequence: TGTGCCAGCAGTTACTCGTGGCGAAATTTTCAAGAGACCCAGTACTTC.